The 20 T cell receptor beta chains reported below all come from one sample, sequenced in a study of identical twins. Using its own MiXCR run on the 5' RACE reads, TCRdb lists one record per CDR3 protein. The data contain about 220,000 distinct CDR3 sequences, around 8% of them singletons. These records were also assigned to another study, of yellow fever vaccine responses in identical twins.

The sample taken for sequencing was memory (CD45RO+) T cells sorted from blood. These receptor sequences come from a woman under 30 in good health.

This clonotype has ten or more counts. The chain couples TRBV20-1 to TRBJ1-5, with D tentatively TRBD1 (5 bases). Trimming removed 0 bases at V and 3 bases at J, with 12 bases between. Germline CDR1 reads DFQATT; CDR2 reads SNEGSKA (reference sequence). CDR3 size: 15 residues. The DNA for the CDR3 is TGCAGTGCTAGAGAACTAAACAGGTCCAATCAGCCCCAGCATTTT. It specifies CSARELNRSNQPQHF.

For this clonotype: The junction departs from germline at one end; a sequencing error may be responsible. The chain recombines TRBV7-7 with TRBJ2-3, with a tentative D call TRBD1 (6 bases). The CDR3 length is 17 residues. Per germline, CDR1 SSHAT and CDR2 FNYEAQ (reference sequence). The CDR3 loop is CASSLGNLGASTDTQYF. The CDR3 coding sequence is TGTGCTAGCAGCTTGGGGAATTTGGGGGCGTCCACAGATACGCAGTATTTT.

The chain carries TRBV3-1 and TRBJ1-5; D perhaps matches TRBD1 (5 bases). The length of the CDR3 is 13 residues. Per the germline V gene, CDR1 is LGHDT and CDR2 is YNNKEL (reference sequence). Between the trimmed V and J ends, which lost 4 bases and 5 bases, there was a span of 9 bases. CDR3 coding DNA: TGTGCCAGCAGCCTGGGGACGTATCAGCCCCAGCATTTT. Protein product: CASSLGTYQPQHF.

This sequence joins TRBV27 and TRBJ2-2; D unclear. There are 16 residues in the CDR3. Trimming took 7 bases from V and 5 from J, leaving 20 bases between them. Germline CDR1 is MNHEY and CDR2 is SMNVEV (reference sequence). CDR3 nucleotide sequence: TGTGCCAGCAATTCCCGCCGAGCCACCGCTACCGGGGAGCTGTTTTTT. Translated: CASNSRRATATGELFF.

This clonotype was observed many times. J is TRBJ2-7 and V is TRBV5-1; possible D gene TRBD1, 6 bases. V lost 4 bases and J 1 base, leaving 12 bases between the germline ends. This CDR3 is built from 14 residues. CDR1 and CDR2 from the germline V gene are SGHRS and YFSETQ. The CDR3 bases are TGCGCCAGCAGCAAAGGGGACACTTCCTACGAGCAGTACTTC. Amino acids: CASSKGDTSYEQYF.

This chain uses TRBV3-1 with TRBJ1-2; TRBD1 matches 7 bases. Unmatched junction bases numbered 18, after V lost 4 bases and J lost 4 bases. The germline gives CDR1 LGHDT, CDR2 YNNKEL (reference sequence). The CDR3 length is 18 residues. The CDR3 DNA reads as TGTGCCAGCAGCCCCTTCCGGAGGAAGGGGGCTAAAGTCTATGGCTACACCTTC. Translating it yields CASSPFRRKGAKVYGYTF.

J is TRBJ2-4 and V is TRBV5-6; D possibly corresponds to TRBD1 (6 bases). Germline V CDR1 and CDR2: SGHDT, YYEEEE. This CDR3 is built from 13 residues. This CDR3 is CASRRSGENIQYF. The CDR3 region has the DNA TGTGCGAGCCGGCGGTCAGGGGAAAACATTCAGTACTTC. Full variable domain (missing parts from reference TRBV5-6 and TRBJ2-4): DAGVTQSPTHLIKTRGQQVTLRCSPKSGHDTVSWYQQALGQGPQFIFQYYEEEERQRGNFPDRFSGHQFPNYSSELNVNALLLGDSALYLCASRRSGENIQYFGAGTRLSVL.

The CDR3 sequence: CASSLAPGELFF. In DNA form, the CDR3 reads TGTGCCAGCAGCTTAGCCCCCGGGGAGCTGTTTTTT. The chain links TRBV7-2 to TRBJ2-2; D unclear. V lost 0 bases, J lost 6 bases, and 2 bases lay in between. From germline, CDR1 is SGHTA and CDR2 FQGNSA. The CDR3 is made up of 12 amino acids.

This clonotype was seen only a few times. Its ends do not fully match the called genes, so a read error is possible. This chain joins TRBV29-1 and TRBJ2-6; D is unresolved. Germline V CDR1 and CDR2: SQVTM, ANQGSEA. This CDR3 comprises 13 residues. The CDR3 region has the DNA TGCAGCGTCGAAGCTAGTGGGGCCAACGTCCTGACTTTC. Its protein is CSVEASGANVLTF. Full variable domain (outside the CDR3, taken from reference TRBV29-1 and TRBJ2-6): SAVISQKPSRDICQRGTSLTIQCQVDSQVTMMFWYRQQPGQSLTLIATANQGSEATYESGFVIDKFPISRPNLTFSTLTVSNMSPEDSSIYLCSVEASGANVLTFGAGSRLTVL.

This clonotype was observed a few times. The J gene is TRBJ2-5, the V gene TRBV21-1; no check of the table's D call, TRBD1, against the DNA was made. TRBV21-1 counts as a pseudogene. The CDR3 has 16 residues. CDR3 sequence (DNA): TGTGCCAGCAGCAAAGACGGGACAGGGGTCCAAGAGACCCAGTACTTC. Translation: CASSKDGTGVQETQYF.

This clonotype appeared a few times. The J gene is TRBJ2-2, the V gene TRBV3-1; 8 positions agree with TRBD1. Germline-derived CDR1 and CDR2 are LGHDT and YNNKEL (reference sequence). V shed 9 bases and J 6 bases; nucleotides not matched to a gene: 12. The CDR3 extends over 15 amino acids. CDR3 in DNA: TGTGCCAGTCAAAGGGCAGGGGGCAGAGCCGGGGAGCTGTTTTTT. Residues: CASQRAGGRAGELFF.

This sequence joins TRBV6-2 or TRBV6-3 and TRBJ2-5, with 7 positions matching TRBD1. This CDR3 region has 17 residues. From germline, CDR1 is MNHEY and CDR2 SVGEGT. The V gene end was trimmed by 4 bases and the J gene end by 3 bases; junction bases not matched to a gene: 14. The DNA of the CDR3 is TGTGCCAGCAGTTCGAACCGGGACAGCTTTTTGAAAGAGACCCAGTACTTC. Translating gives CASSSNRDSFLKETQYF.

This clonotype was observed at least ten times. This sequence joins TRBV7-2 and TRBJ2-7; 15 bases line up with TRBD2. V was pared by 3 bases and J by 2 bases, with 5 bases of the junction left unmatched. Germline V gives CDR1 SGHTA, CDR2 FQGNSA. This CDR3 is 17 amino acids long. The CDR3 region is CASSLGLAGGITYEQYF. CDR3 nucleotide sequence: TGTGCCAGCAGCTTGGGACTAGCGGGAGGAATAACCTACGAGCAGTACTTC.

Regarding this clonotype: A much more abundant neighbour one base away suggests this may be a read error. The V gene is TRBV4-3, the J gene TRBJ2-7; no clear D. Germline V CDR1 and CDR2: LGHNA, YSLEER. CDR3 length: 15 residues. V lost 3 bases to trimming and J lost 5 bases, with 17 bases between them. CDR3 coding DNA: TGCGCCAGCAGCCAGGTCTGGGATAAGTCCCACGAGCAGTACTTC. Protein product: CASSQVWDKSHEQYF.

At least ten counts were recorded for this clonotype. The chain is built from TRBV2 and TRBJ1-1, with a weak D call TRBD1 (5 bases). The V end lost 6 bases, the J end lost 3 bases, and 17 bases lay between the germline ends. The length of the CDR3 is 15 residues. Germline CDR1 and CDR2: SNHLY and FYNNEI. Written as DNA, the CDR3 is TGTGCCAGCAGAACCCCACGGGGGGGTGACACTGAAGCTTTCTTT. It codes for CASRTPRGGDTEAFF. The entire variable domain, with the rest obtained from reference TRBV2 and TRBJ1-1, is as follows: EPEVTQTPSHQVTQMGQEVILRCVPISNHLYFYWYRQILGQKVEFLVSFYNNEISEKSEIFDDQFSVERPDGSNFTLKIRSTKLEDSAMYFCASRTPRGGDTEAFFGQGTRLTVV.

This chain links TRBV7-9 with TRBJ2-3, with a tentative D call TRBD2 (5 bases). Germline CDR1 and CDR2: SEHNR and FQNEAQ (reference sequence). The ends were cut back, 8 bases at V and 3 bases at J, with 12 bases in the middle. This CDR3 region has 13 residues. DNA for the CDR3: TGTGCCAGCCGTGTCCGGGAAACAGATACGCAGTATTTT. This encodes CASRVRETDTQYF.

In this sample, this clonotype turned up a few times. At one boundary the junction diverges from the germline segment, which might be a read error. The chain is built from TRBV5-5 and TRBJ2-3, with D maybe TRBD2 (7 bases). The CDR3 consists of 18 residues. Germline assignment: CDR1 SGHKS and CDR2 YYEKEE (reference sequence). The DNA of the CDR3 is TGTGCCAGCAACTTGCCCGCGGGGGCTCGTTATGGCACAGATACGCAGTATTTT. This sequence encodes CASNLPAGARYGTDTQYF.

The sample holds many counts of this clonotype. The chain is built from TRBV5-1 and TRBJ1-1, with D unresolved. Trimming removed 0 bases at V and 1 base at J, with 19 bases between. Germline V CDR1 and CDR2: SGHRS, YFSETQ. The CDR3 has 18 residues. CDR3 bases: TGCGCCAGCAGCTTGGTTCGAGGGTTTAGGGATTCGAACACTGAAGCTTTCTTT. Amino acids: CASSLVRGFRDSNTEAFF.

The chain is built from TRBV7-3 and TRBJ2-1; either TRBD1 or TRBD2 may supply D (5 bases each). CDR1 SGHTA and CDR2 FQGTGA come from the germline V gene. The CDR3 contains 13 residues. V dropped 5 bases and J dropped 6 bases, with 11 bases sitting between them. CDR3 nucleotide sequence: TGTGCCAGCAGCCGGGACCTGTCCAATGAGCAGTTCTTC. Translation: CASSRDLSNEQFF. Using reference TRBV7-3 and TRBJ2-1 for the parts outside the CDR3, the full variable domain is GAGVSQTPSNKVTEKGKYVELRCDPISGHTALYWYRQSLGQGPEFLIYFQGTGAADDSGLPNDRFFAVRPEGSVSTLKIQRTERGDSAVYLCASSRDLSNEQFFGPGTRLTVL.

The rearrangement uses TRBV20-1 and TRBJ2-5; D not certain. CDR1 and CDR2 from the germline V gene are DFQATT and SNEGSKA (reference sequence). The V gene lost 5 bases and the J gene lost 5 bases, with 15 bases spanning the gap. This CDR3 spans 13 amino acids. CDR3 bases: TGCAGTGCTGGCCCTCTTGGGCGGGAGACCCAGTACTTC. As protein: CSAGPLGRETQYF.